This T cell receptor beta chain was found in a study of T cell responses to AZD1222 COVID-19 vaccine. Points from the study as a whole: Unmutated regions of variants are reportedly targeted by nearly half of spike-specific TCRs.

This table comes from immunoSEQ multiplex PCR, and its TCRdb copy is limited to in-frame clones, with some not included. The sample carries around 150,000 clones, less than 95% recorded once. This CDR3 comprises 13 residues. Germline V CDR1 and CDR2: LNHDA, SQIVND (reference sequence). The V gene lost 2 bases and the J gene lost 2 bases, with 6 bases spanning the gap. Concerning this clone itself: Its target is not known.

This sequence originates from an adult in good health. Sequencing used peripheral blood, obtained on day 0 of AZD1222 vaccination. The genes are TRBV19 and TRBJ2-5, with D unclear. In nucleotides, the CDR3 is TGTGCCAGTAGTATAATAGTTCAAGAGACCCAGTACTTC. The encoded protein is CASSIIVQETQYF.